These 29 T cell receptor beta chains originate from one sample sequenced in a study of human T cells and chemical hapten exposure. Via MiXCR, TCRdb re-called the RACE reads, giving one row per CDR3 protein. The sample holds tens of thousands of distinct CDR3 sequences, approximately 11% seen once. The sample's time point: pre-sensitization, week 0. Treatment of the sample: therapeutic diphenylcyclopropenone sensitization with weekly scalp DPC. The starting material was whole blood, obtained in connection with sensitization to the hapten diphenylcyclopropenone (DPC). The receptors stem from a woman between 50 and 59 years old with alopecia areata. Some clones in this sample may be carry-over from other donors' samples.

This clonotype occurred many times. The V call is TRBV29-1, the J call TRBJ1-4; D possibly corresponds to TRBD1 (5 bases). The CDR3 runs to 16 residues. V shed 6 bases and J shed 1 base, with 18 bases lying between them. CDR1 and CDR2 from the germline V gene are SQVTM and ANQGSEA. The CDR3 region has the DNA TGCAGCGTACGTACAGGCCCTCACCGAACTAATGAAAAACTGTTTTTT. Translated, it gives CSVRTGPHRTNEKLFF.

This clonotype occurred a few times. The genes are TRBV11-2 and TRBJ2-1; D may correspond to TRBD1 or TRBD2 (5 bases each). The CDR3 has 15 residues. The germline gives CDR1 SGHAT, CDR2 FQNNGV. V gave up 5 bases and J gave up 6 bases, with 17 bases separating them. This CDR3 reads CASSASQGAVNEQFF. The CDR3, as DNA: TGTGCCAGCAGCGCAAGCCAGGGAGCGGTCAATGAGCAGTTCTTC.

V usage is TRBV7-9 and J usage is TRBJ1-2, with D perhaps TRBD1 (5 bases). CDR3 length: 17 residues. Trimming took off 7 bases at V and 5 bases at J, with 26 bases between the two ends. Germline values: CDR1 SEHNR, CDR2 FQNEAQ (reference sequence). The CDR3 protein is CASNLLGQTPKSYGYTF. In nucleotides, the CDR3 is TGTGCCAGCAACCTTCTGGGGCAGACCCCAAAATCTTATGGCTACACCTTC.

This clonotype was seen a handful of times. The CDR3 sequence is CASSQMTGQETQYF. In DNA, the CDR3 is TGTGCCAGCAGCCAGATGACAGGGCAAGAGACCCAGTACTTC. The chain employs TRBV3-1 and TRBJ2-5; 7 bases line up with TRBD1. This CDR3 comprises 14 residues. Germline CDR1 and CDR2: LGHDT and YNNKEL (reference sequence). Trimming took 3 bases from V and 2 from J; bases not matched to a gene: 3.

There are many counts of this clonotype. This chain connects TRBV24-1 to TRBJ1-4; the match to TRBD1 covers 9 bases. Trimming removed 2 bases from V and 7 bases from J; junction bases left unmatched: 4. The CDR3 loop spans 15 amino acids. Germline values: CDR1 KGHDR, CDR2 SFDVKD. CDR3 coding DNA: TGTGCCACCAGTGATTACCGGGACAGGGCTGAAAAACTGTTTTTT. It translates to CATSDYRDRAEKLFF.

The CDR3 loop is CASSTATGPDTQYF. In DNA form, the CDR3 reads TGTGCCAGCTCAACCGCGACAGGTCCAGATACGCAGTATTTT. The chain is built from TRBV18 and TRBJ2-3; D perhaps matches TRBD1 (6 bases). There are 14 residues in the CDR3. V was shortened by 5 bases and J by 4 bases, with 13 bases between the two germline ends. Germline V CDR1 and CDR2: KGHSH, LQKENI.

There are many counts of this clonotype. V is TRBV20-1 and J is TRBJ2-7; D is undetermined. Germline CDR1 and CDR2: DFQATT and SNEGSKA (reference sequence). Deletions cut 1 base from V and 0 bases from J, with 10 bases between. The CDR3 length is 14 residues. The CDR3 coding sequence is TGCAGTGCTAGAGCCCCTAGGGACTCCTACGAGCAGTACTTC. Translating it yields CSARAPRDSYEQYF.

As concerns this clonotype: A read error may explain this, as a much larger clone is one base away. The chain is built from TRBV4-3 and TRBJ1-6; D may be TRBD1 (5 bases). In germline, CDR1 is LGHNA, CDR2 YSLEER. The V gene lost 1 base and the J gene lost 13 bases, with 23 bases spanning the gap. This CDR3 is 17 amino acids long. CDR3 DNA sequence: TGCGCCAGCAGCCAAGGCCGGTCAGGGCGATGGACTAGTCCCCTCCACTTT. Its translation is CASSQGRSGRWTSPLHF.

This clonotype was seen a handful of times. The genes are TRBV28 and TRBJ1-4; no clear D gene. The CDR3 length is 13 residues. Germline-derived CDR1 and CDR2 are MDHEN and SYDVKM. The germline V and J ends were trimmed by 6 bases and 8 bases, with 13 bases remaining between them. The CDR3 coding sequence is TGTGCCAGCAGGGGCTCTAGAGGAGAAAAACTGTTTTTT. Amino acid sequence: CASRGSRGEKLFF.

Many counts were recorded for this clonotype. The chain has TRBV4-3 and TRBJ1-1; D is possibly TRBD1 (6 bases). The germline CDR1 and CDR2 sequences are LGHNA and YSLEER. The V gene lost 3 bases and the J gene lost 0 bases, with 14 bases spanning the gap. CDR3 length: 16 residues. The CDR3 reads CASSQTGEYMNTEAFF. CDR3 in DNA: TGCGCCAGCAGCCAGACAGGAGAATACATGAACACTGAAGCTTTCTTT.

In this sample, this clonotype turned up many times. V gene TRBV20-1 combines with J gene TRBJ1-2; maybe TRBD1 (5 bases). Germline V CDR1 and CDR2: DFQATT, SNEGSKA (reference sequence). The CDR3 sequence is 11 residues long. DNA of the CDR3: TGCGGTGGCCAGGGTCACTATGGCTACACCTTC. The encoded protein is CGGQGHYGYTF.

The chain uses TRBV4-2 and TRBJ1-2; TRBD1 aligns across 8 bases. The CDR3 contains 14 residues. The J segment lost 6 bases and the V segment lost 2 bases, leaving 5 bases of the junction unmatched. CDR1 and CDR2 from the germline V gene are LGHNA and YNFKEQ. The CDR3 here is CASSQTDREDGYTF. CDR3 nucleotide sequence: TGTGCCAGCAGCCAAACGGACAGGGAAGATGGCTACACCTTC.

This clonotype was seen more than once but under ten times. The chain combines TRBV7-9 with TRBJ1-5; maybe TRBD1 (6 bases). The V gene lost 8 bases and the J gene lost 6 bases, with 14 bases spanning the gap. Germline V gene lookup returns CDR1 SEHNR and CDR2 FQNEAQ (reference sequence). This CDR3 is 13 amino acids long. CDR3 in amino acids: CASGAGAGQPQHF. Here the CDR3 DNA reads TGTGCCAGCGGCGCAGGGGCCGGTCAGCCCCAGCATTTT.

This clonotype was counted ten times or more. The chain combines TRBV15 with TRBJ2-1; D ambiguous. CDR1 is LNHNV, CDR2 YYDKDF, per germline (reference sequence). Trimming removed 0 bases from V and 4 bases from J, with 7 bases in between. This CDR3 spans 14 amino acids. The DNA of the CDR3 is TGTGCCACCAGCAGAGATACGATTTACAATGAGCAGTTCTTC. This codes for CATSRDTIYNEQFF.

This clonotype was seen a few times. The chain combines TRBV6-5 with TRBJ1-2; D not certain. Germline assignment: CDR1 MNHEY and CDR2 SVGAGI. CDR3 length: 15 amino acids. Trimming took 8 bases from V and 1 from J, leaving 17 bases between them. DNA for the CDR3: TGTGCCAGCCGCGGGATGGCAACAGTTAACTATGGCTACACCTTC. Its protein is CASRGMATVNYGYTF.

The CDR3 is CASSLRGRDEQFF. The CDR3 coding sequence is TGTGCCAGCAGCTTAAGGGGGAGGGATGAGCAGTTCTTC. This sequence joins TRBV7-7 and TRBJ2-1, with a weak D call TRBD2 (7 bases). Per the germline V gene, CDR1 is SSHAT and CDR2 is FNYEAQ (reference sequence). This CDR3 spans 13 amino acids. V was clipped by 2 bases and J by 8 bases, with 10 bases between them.

This clonotype occurred many times. The genes are TRBV29-1 and TRBJ1-4; 9 bases line up with TRBD1. V was pared by 7 bases and J by 8 bases, with 8 bases of the junction left unmatched. This CDR3 has 13 amino acids. Looked up from germline, CDR1 is SQVTM and CDR2 is ANQGSEA. The CDR3 bases are TGCAGCGGACGGACAGGGGATGACGAAAAACTGTTTTTT. This translates into CSGRTGDDEKLFF.

This clonotype was seen many times. The junction departs from the called germline gene at one end, perhaps through a read error. The chain is built from TRBV7-7 and TRBJ2-3; TRBD2 matches 8 bases. The CDR3 is 15 amino acids. CDR1 is SSHAT, CDR2 FNYEAQ, per germline (reference sequence). The CDR3 nucleotides read TGTGCTAGCAGCTTAGTAGCGGGGAGCACAGATACGCAGTATTTT. Translated: CASSLVAGSTDTQYF.

CDR3: CASSLSGQFYEQYF. DNA for the CDR3: TGCGCCAGCAGCTTATCAGGACAATTCTACGAGCAGTACTTC. This sequence joins TRBV5-1 and TRBJ2-7, with D maybe TRBD1 (5 bases). V shed 2 bases and J shed 3 bases, with 12 bases lying between them. Germline values: CDR1 SGHRS, CDR2 YFSETQ. The CDR3 spans 14 residues.

In this sample, this clonotype turned up a few times. This chain connects TRBV7-8 to TRBJ2-5; TRBD1 aligns across 7 bases. The CDR3 runs 15 residues. V shed 4 bases and J 4 bases; nucleotides not matched to a gene: 9. Germline V lookup: CDR1 SGHVS, CDR2 FQNEAQ. The CDR3 spells CASSSVRGRRETQYF. Here the CDR3 DNA reads TGTGCCAGCAGCTCGGTGAGGGGGCGCCGAGAGACCCAGTACTTC.

V is TRBV7-9 and J is TRBJ2-2; D is unclear. This CDR3 is built from 14 residues. CDR1 and CDR2 (germline): SEHNR, FQNEAQ (reference sequence). Trimming cost V 1 base and J 2 bases, with 5 bases left between them. CDR3 region: CASSLGANTGELFF. The CDR3 coding sequence is TGTGCCAGCAGCTTAGGGGCAAACACCGGGGAGCTGTTTTTT.

J is TRBJ2-5 and V is TRBV3-1; 13 bases agree with TRBD2. The V segment lost 6 bases and the J segment 4 bases; nucleotides outside the gene matches: 11. CDR3 length equals 17 residues. Germline V gene sequence: CDR1 LGHDT, CDR2 YNNKEL (reference sequence). Here the CDR3 DNA reads TGTGCCAGCAGACCAATTCCGGGACTAGCGGGGAGAGAGACCCAGTACTTC. Protein: CASRPIPGLAGRETQYF.

This clonotype showed up just a few times. This sequence joins TRBV2 and TRBJ2-3; no definite D call. Per germline, CDR1 SNHLY and CDR2 FYNNEI. The CDR3 extends over 12 amino acids. Between the trimmed V and J ends, which lost 5 bases and 2 bases, there was a span of 5 bases. CDR3 loop: CASSLNTDTQYF. The DNA for the CDR3 is TGTGCCAGCAGTCTGAACACAGATACGCAGTATTTT.

This clonotype was seen at least ten times. The chain uses TRBV7-2 and TRBJ2-3, with D hard to call. This CDR3 is 16 amino acids long. Trimming cost V 6 bases and J 0 bases, with 16 bases left between them. Per germline, CDR1 SGHTA and CDR2 FQGNSA. In DNA form, the CDR3 reads TGTGCCAGCAGAAGGGTGGGCGGAATAAGCACAGATACGCAGTATTTT. This sequence encodes CASRRVGGISTDTQYF.

Only a few counts were recorded for this clonotype. CDR3 in DNA: TGTGCCAGCAGCCTGATCCAGGGGACGCAGTATTTT. Residues: CASSLIQGTQYF. V usage is TRBV28 and J usage is TRBJ2-3; tentative D call: TRBD1 (6 bases). The V gene's germline CDR1 is MDHEN and CDR2 SYDVKM. This CDR3 has 12 amino acids. The V and J ends lost 6 bases and 9 bases respectively, with 13 bases between them.

This clonotype was found a few times. The chain employs TRBV10-3 and TRBJ2-7, with D possibly matching TRBD2 (6 bases). Germline CDR1 ENHRY, CDR2 SYGVKD. The length of the CDR3 is 14 residues. Trimming removed 4 bases from V and 4 bases from J, with 14 bases in between. The CDR3 DNA reads TGTGCCATCAGTGCGGGGGATGGGAGATACGAGCAGTACTTC. Its protein product is CAISAGDGRYEQYF.

This clonotype was picked up a small number of times. The genes are TRBV7-9 and TRBJ1-5, with TRBD1 identical over 9 bases. The CDR3 extends over 16 amino acids. The V gene's germline CDR1 is SEHNR and CDR2 FQNEAQ (reference sequence). V was pared by 1 base and J by 2 bases, with 3 bases of the junction left unmatched. In DNA, the CDR3 is TGTGCCAGCAGCTTAGGCACAGGGGGCGGCAATCAGCCCCAGCATTTT. This gives the protein CASSLGTGGGNQPQHF. Combining the CDR3 with reference TRBV7-9 and TRBJ1-5 gives the whole variable domain DTGVSQNPRHKITKRGQNVTFRCDPISEHNRLYWYRQTLGQGPEFLTYFQNEAQLEKSRLLSDRFSAERPKGSFSTLEIQRTEQGDSAMYLCASSLGTGGGNQPQHFGDGTRLSIL.

This clonotype was observed at least ten times. The CDR3 protein is CSADYNRGKNEQFF. For the CDR3, the DNA is TGCAGTGCTGATTACAATCGGGGGAAAAATGAGCAGTTCTTC. The chain has TRBV20-1 and TRBJ2-1, with D possibly TRBD2 on 6 matching bases. Per germline, CDR1 DFQATT and CDR2 SNEGSKA (reference sequence). The CDR3 length is 14 residues. Trimming pared 5 bases from V and 7 bases from J, leaving 18 bases between.

The rearrangement links TRBV9 to TRBJ2-1; D call uncertain. The germline V gene has CDR1 SGDLS and CDR2 YYNGEE. The CDR3 runs 13 residues. The germline V and J ends were trimmed by 4 bases and 6 bases, with 11 bases remaining between them. The CDR3 reads CASSTHKSNEQFF. The CDR3, as DNA: TGTGCCAGCAGCACCCATAAGAGCAATGAGCAGTTCTTC. Complete variable domain (other parts from reference TRBV9 and TRBJ2-1): DSGVTQTPKHLITATGQRVTLRCSPRSGDLSVYWYQQSLDQGLQFLIQYYNGEERAKGNILERFSAQQFPDLHSELNLSSLELGDSALYFCASSTHKSNEQFFGPGTRLTVL.